The next 31 T cell receptor beta chains were all read from a single sample in a study of blood T cell repertoires in COVID-19. Some clones are missing from TCRdb's copy, which holds only in-frame ones; the method was immunoSEQ multiplex PCR. Among about 280,000 clones listed, 85% were seen once. The sequenced sample consisted of PBMCs or T cells enriched from blood (not recorded which). The receptors shown here come from a woman aged 50 to 65 who had recovered from COVID-19.

As DNA, the CDR3 is TGTGCCAGCAGCTTAGTCCCGGGACAGGGGCGGGAGACCCAGTACTTC. Protein product: CASSLVPGQGRETQYF. The chain links TRBV7-6 to TRBJ2-5; 10 bases agree with TRBD1. This CDR3 spans 16 amino acids. V shed 1 base and J 5 bases; nucleotides not matched to a gene: 7. The germline gives CDR1 SGHVS, CDR2 FNYEAQ.

The chain carries TRBV6-5 and TRBJ2-5, with D maybe TRBD1 (5 bases). The CDR3 contains 13 residues. V was trimmed by 7 bases and J by 2 bases, leaving 11 bases between them. From germline, CDR1 is MNHEY and CDR2 SVGAGI. This CDR3 is CASTQAGQETQYF. DNA for the CDR3: TGTGCCAGCACTCAGGCAGGGCAAGAGACCCAGTACTTC.

The J gene is TRBJ2-1, the V gene TRBV5-1; 10 bases are a match to TRBD2. The CDR3 loop spans 16 amino acids. Per germline, CDR1 SGHRS and CDR2 YFSETQ. Losses at the gene ends were 0 bases for V and 7 bases for J; bases not matched to a gene: 7. The CDR3 here is CASSLGSSGGRNEQFF. Here the CDR3 DNA reads TGCGCCAGCAGCTTGGGTTCTAGCGGGGGACGAAATGAGCAGTTCTTC.

The rearrangement links TRBV19 to TRBJ2-3; 7 bases map to TRBD1. Losses at the gene ends were 11 bases for V and 1 base for J; bases not matched to a gene: 18. The CDR3 contains 17 residues. Germline V gene sequence: CDR1 LNHDA, CDR2 SQIVND (reference sequence). The CDR3 DNA follows: TGTGCCGGAAGTAATAGGAGCCAGGGGGAGCGCACAGATACGCAGTATTTT. Translation: CAGSNRSQGERTDTQYF.

The rearrangement uses TRBV27 and TRBJ1-4; 8 positions match TRBD1. CDR1 MNHEY and CDR2 SMNVEV come from the germline V gene (reference sequence). V lost 5 bases to trimming and J lost 6 bases; unmatched junction nucleotides: 5. This CDR3 has 14 residues. Here the CDR3 DNA reads TGTGCCAGCAGTCAGGGGGCGGAGTATGAAAAACTGTTTTTT. Translation: CASSQGAEYEKLFF.

V gene TRBV19 combines with J gene TRBJ1-2; 8 nucleotides agree with TRBD1. J was trimmed by 4 bases and V by 5 bases; bases with no gene match: 9. This CDR3 region has 15 residues. Germline-derived CDR1 and CDR2 are LNHDA and SQIVND (reference sequence). Here the CDR3 DNA reads TGTGCCAGTAGTCTACCGGGACAGGCGGGCTATGGCTACACCTTC. This gives the protein CASSLPGQAGYGYTF.

Remarks on this clone: Other DNA sequences in the same sample also yield this CDR3. The chain has TRBV30 and TRBJ1-3; 8 bases match TRBD1. Germline values: CDR1 GTSNPN, CDR2 SVGIG (reference sequence). Losses at the gene ends were 3 bases for V and 1 base for J; bases not matched to a gene: 2. The CDR3 has 14 amino acids. CDR3 residues: CAWSTGGSGNTIYF. The CDR3 coding sequence is TGTGCCTGGAGCACAGGGGGGTCTGGAAACACCATATATTTT.

This CDR3 is CASSSRTSGRLGEQFF. The CDR3 bases are TGTGCCAGCAGCTCACGGACTAGCGGGAGGTTAGGTGAGCAGTTCTTC. This rearrangement joins TRBV7-6 to TRBJ2-1; 14 bases align to TRBD2. V lost 4 bases and J lost 9; bases outside the gene matches: 8. Germline lookup yields CDR1 SGHVS and CDR2 FNYEAQ. The CDR3 loop spans 16 amino acids.

This chain uses TRBV7-2 with TRBJ2-2; 9 bases align to TRBD2. Germline assignment: CDR1 SGHTA and CDR2 FQGNSA. CDR3 length: 16 residues. V shed 2 bases and J 5 bases; nucleotides not matched to a gene: 6. The DNA for the CDR3 is TGTGCCAGCAGCTTAAGGCGGGGGGGCCAAACCGGGGAGCTGTTTTTT. Translated, it gives CASSLRRGGQTGELFF.

This chain uses TRBV6-5 with TRBJ1-2, with D perhaps matching TRBD1 (6 bases). The V gene lost 2 bases and the J gene lost 8 bases, with 12 bases spanning the gap. The CDR3 has 13 residues. CDR1 is MNHEY and CDR2 is SVGAGI in the germline V gene. CDR3 residues: CASSYGGAGGYTF. The CDR3, as DNA: TGTGCCAGCAGTTACGGGGGCGCAGGCGGCTACACCTTC.

The rearrangement links TRBV5-1 to TRBJ1-6; 8 nucleotides match TRBD1. CDR1 and CDR2 (germline): SGHRS, YFSETQ. The CDR3 contains 14 residues. V lost 6 bases to trimming and J lost 7 bases; unmatched junction nucleotides: 6. In DNA, the CDR3 is TGCGCCAGCACACTGGGACAGGAAAATTCACCCCTCCACTTT. This sequence encodes CASTLGQENSPLHF. Variable domain in full (rest from reference TRBV5-1 and TRBJ1-6): KAGVTQTPRYLIKTRGQQVTLSCSPISGHRSVSWYQQTPGQGLQFLFEYFSETQRNKGNFPGRFSGRQFSNSRSEMNVSTLELGDSALYLCASTLGQENSPLHFGNGTRLTVT.

The chain carries TRBV29-1 and TRBJ2-7; a weak D match, TRBD1 (5 bases). The V end was cut by 6 bases, the J end by 3 bases, with 9 bases between. CDR1 is SQVTM, CDR2 ANQGSEA, per germline. This CDR3 is built from 11 residues. As DNA, the CDR3 is TGCAGCGTCCGGACAAACTACGAGCAGTACTTC. This encodes CSVRTNYEQYF.

This clone was detected once. The chain joins TRBV5-5 to TRBJ1-1; D is ambiguous. Germline V gene sequence: CDR1 SGHKS, CDR2 YYEKEE (reference sequence). Trimming stripped 2 bases from V and 11 bases from J, with 22 bases between. The CDR3 loop spans 15 amino acids. The CDR3 spells CASSLTSGMEFGAFF. CDR3 DNA: TGTGCCAGCAGCTTAACCTCGGGGATGGAGTTTGGGGCTTTCTTT.

The rearrangement links TRBV6-1 to TRBJ2-1; 7 bases agree with TRBD2. The germline CDR1 and CDR2 sequences are MNHNS and SASEGT. This CDR3 has 17 amino acids. The V segment lost 3 bases and the J segment 12 bases; nucleotides outside the gene matches: 20. CDR3 in DNA: TGTGCCAGCAGTGATACCGGCGGAATACGAAGCGGGGCCGGGCAGTTCTTC. Protein: CASSDTGGIRSGAGQFF.

This clone was detected once. The chain carries TRBV4-1 and TRBJ1-5; the match to TRBD1 covers 9 bases. V was pared by 1 base and J by 1 base, with 11 bases of the junction left unmatched. Germline-derived CDR1 and CDR2 are MGHRA and YSYEKL. The CDR3 runs to 19 residues. The CDR3 protein is CASSQVGQGGSDSNQPQHF. The CDR3 region has the DNA TGCGCCAGCAGCCAAGTGGGACAGGGTGGTTCGGACAGCAATCAGCCCCAGCATTTT.

The V and J genes are TRBV5-1 and TRBJ2-2; 11 positions agree with TRBD2. The CDR3 contains 19 residues. The J segment lost 6 bases and the V segment lost 0 bases, leaving 13 bases of the junction unmatched. Germline CDR1 is SGHRS and CDR2 is YFSETQ. CDR3 region: CASSLGLAGPEGDPGELFF. CDR3 in DNA: TGCGCCAGCAGCTTGGGACTAGCGGGGCCCGAGGGGGACCCCGGGGAGCTGTTTTTT.

The J gene is TRBJ1-4, the V gene TRBV27; TRBD1 agrees at 9 bases. The CDR3 contains 15 residues. Germline loops: CDR1 MNHEY, CDR2 SMNVEV (reference sequence). Trimming at V came to 5 bases and at J to 6 bases, leaving 7 bases not matched to a gene. CDR3 in DNA: TGTGCCAGCAGTCACCTTACAGGGGGCGATGAAAAACTGTTTTTT. This codes for CASSHLTGGDEKLFF.

V usage is TRBV19 and J usage is TRBJ2-6; tentative D call: TRBD2 (5 bases). V lost 1 base, J lost 4 bases, and 8 bases lay in between. Germline-derived CDR1 and CDR2 are LNHDA and SQIVND (reference sequence). The CDR3 has 15 residues. The CDR3 here is CASSIVASGANVLTF. The CDR3 coding sequence is TGTGCCAGTAGTATAGTAGCGTCCGGGGCCAACGTCCTGACTTTC. Looking up the rest from reference TRBV19 and TRBJ2-6 gives the full variable domain: DGGITQSPKYLFRKEGQNVTLSCEQNLNHDAMYWYRQDPGQGLRLIYYSQIVNDFQKGDIAEGYSVSREKKESFPLTVTSAQKNPTAFYLCASSIVASGANVLTFGAGSRLTVL.

V gene TRBV5-1 combines with J gene TRBJ2-2, with D possibly being TRBD2 (5 bases). CDR1 is SGHRS, CDR2 YFSETQ, per germline. V shed 3 bases and J shed 2 bases, with 23 bases lying between them. This CDR3 contains 19 residues. The CDR3 DNA follows: TGCGCCAGCAGCTCGACCCTGAGGGCAGTTATTCTCAACACCGGGGAGCTGTTTTTT. Translated: CASSSTLRAVILNTGELFF.

V usage is TRBV2 and J usage is TRBJ1-6; 8 nucleotides align to TRBD1. CDR1 and CDR2 from the germline V gene are SNHLY and FYNNEI. This CDR3 comprises 15 residues. J gave up 6 bases and V 6 bases, and 7 bases lay outside the gene matches. CDR3 sequence: CASRPRQGSNSPLHF. CDR3 sequence (DNA): TGTGCCAGCAGGCCCAGACAGGGGTCTAATTCACCCCTCCACTTT.

The genes are TRBV6-4 and TRBJ2-2; D might be TRBD1 (6 bases). This CDR3 has 13 residues. V was trimmed by 4 bases and J by 5 bases, leaving 8 bases between them. Germline assignment: CDR1 MRHNA and CDR2 SNTAGT. CDR3 amino acids: CASSVRGTGELFF. CDR3 nucleotide sequence: TGTGCCAGCAGTGTGAGGGGGACCGGGGAGCTGTTTTTT.

This clone showed up just a few times. The chain couples TRBV6-1 to TRBJ2-7; maybe TRBD2 (5 bases). This CDR3 is built from 14 residues. Germline CDR1 is MNHNS and CDR2 is SASEGT. V lost 1 base, J lost 12 bases, and 19 bases lay in between. The chain's CDR3 is CASSEGNEGLKRYF. For the CDR3, the DNA is TGTGCCAGCAGTGAAGGAAACGAGGGCTTAAAGCGGTACTTC.

This chain links TRBV10-3 with TRBJ2-7; 10 bases are shared with TRBD2. This CDR3 is built from 13 residues. The germline gives CDR1 ENHRY, CDR2 SYGVKD. V was pared by 6 bases and J by 1 base, with 0 bases of the junction left unmatched. CDR3 region: CAIRGLASYEQYF. The CDR3 DNA sequence: TGTGCCATCAGGGGACTAGCGTCCTACGAGCAGTACTTC.

The V and J genes are TRBV5-1 and TRBJ2-3, with TRBD1 matching over 7 bases. In germline, CDR1 is SGHRS, CDR2 YFSETQ. The CDR3 totals 14 residues. The V gene end was trimmed by 2 bases and the J gene end by 2 bases; junction bases not matched to a gene: 2. The CDR3 region is CASSLGQATDTQYF. In DNA, the CDR3 is TGCGCCAGCAGCTTAGGACAGGCCACAGATACGCAGTATTTT.

The chain is built from TRBV11-2 and TRBJ2-6; 7 nucleotides line up with TRBD2. This CDR3 contains 14 residues. Germline values: CDR1 SGHAT, CDR2 FQNNGV. The ends lost 1 base at V and 8 bases at J; junction bases unmatched: 2. The CDR3 reads CASSLAGGTNVLTF. CDR3 in DNA: TGTGCCAGCAGCTTAGCGGGGGGAACCAACGTCCTGACTTTC.

J is TRBJ1-3 and V is TRBV11-2; D ambiguous. This CDR3 is 15 amino acids long. V was clipped by 5 bases and J by 0 bases, with 11 bases between them. Germline-derived CDR1 and CDR2 are SGHAT and FQNNGV. CDR3 in amino acids: CASSAGRISGNTIYF. CDR3 nucleotide sequence: TGTGCCAGCAGCGCGGGCCGGATCTCTGGAAACACCATATATTTT.

This chain links TRBV10-2 with TRBJ2-5; TRBD2 agrees at 12 bases. In germline, CDR1 is WSHSY, CDR2 SAAADI. The CDR3 loop spans 15 amino acids. Losses at the gene ends were 6 bases for V and 4 bases for J; bases not matched to a gene: 6. In DNA, the CDR3 is TGCGCCAGCAGGCTAGCGGGGGGGCGGGGAGAGACCCAGTACTTC. Translating it yields CASRLAGGRGETQYF.

This chain links TRBV3-1 (or the pseudogene TRBV3-2) with TRBJ2-7; maybe TRBD2 (6 bases). Trimming took off 8 bases at V and 2 bases at J, with 13 bases between the two ends. The CDR3 consists of 13 residues. Germline values: CDR1 LGHDT, CDR2 YNNKEL (reference sequence). CDR3 sequence reads: CASARGGPYEQYF. The CDR3 nucleotides read TGTGCCAGCGCACGTGGAGGGCCCTACGAGCAGTACTTC.

This clone was detected only once. CDR3 sequence (DNA): TGCAGTGCTACGCGGAGGACCCAGTACTTC. It specifies CSATRRTQYF. V gene TRBV20-1 combines with J gene TRBJ2-5, with D unresolved. V was pared by 4 bases and J by 7 bases, with 7 bases between. CDR1 is DFQATT and CDR2 is SNEGSKA in the germline V gene (reference sequence). The CDR3 is made up of 10 amino acids.

The CDR3 DNA reads as TGTGCCAGCAGTGAAAGCGGGGGCGGTGGCTACACCTTC. The encoded protein is CASSESGGGGYTF. The J gene is TRBJ1-2, the V gene TRBV2; a weak D match, TRBD1 (6 bases). This CDR3 has 13 residues. Trimming cost V 2 bases and J 7 bases, with 11 bases left between them. The V gene's germline CDR1 is SNHLY and CDR2 FYNNEI.

CDR3 region: CAWSGGHGGQYF. CDR3 in DNA: TGTGCCTGGAGTGGCGGCCACGGGGGGCAGTACTTC. The chain joins TRBV30 to TRBJ2-7; TRBD2 might be the D (6 bases). The germline V and J ends were trimmed by 1 base and 9 bases, with 13 bases remaining between them. Germline lookup yields CDR1 GTSNPN and CDR2 SVGIG (reference sequence). The CDR3 contains 12 residues.